This T cell receptor beta chain is from a study of blood T cell repertoires in COVID-19. Background on the study: Some COVID-19 samples were acute and others convalescent; all came from the United States, Italy and Spain. The analysed material was cDNA or gDNA that came from T cells, B-cell-depleted T cells, or PBMCs.

The J segment lost 2 bases and the V segment lost 1 base, leaving 6 bases of the junction unmatched. The CDR3 is 16 amino acids. Germline CDR1 reads SGHVS; CDR2 reads FQNEAQ. In the source study's methods: From reference gene primer amplification, estimates of nucleated cell counts were derived. The protocol was immunoSEQ multiplex PCR, while the TCRdb copy is restricted to in-frame clones and leaves out a portion. For V, J and clone size, that table is used; D and trimming come from the DNA. The sample shows around 130,000 clones, 85% to 90% of them seen only once. Sequencing used peripheral blood. The TCR comes from a man between 45 and 60 years old with active or convalescent COVID-19. The chain recombines TRBV7-8 with TRBJ2-3, with 7 bases lining up with TRBD1. In DNA form, the CDR3 reads TGTGCCAGCAGCTTAGTCTCCGGACAGGCCACAGATACGCAGTATTTT. The encoded protein is CASSLVSGQATDTQYF.